These 17 T cell receptor beta chains came from one sample sequenced in a study of shared T cell receptors in the human thymus. TCRdb keeps only in-frame clones here, not all; method: immunoSEQ multiplex PCR. This table holds approximately 760,000 clones, approximately 83% found once. This sample also belongs to another study, concerning human thymus T cells.

Sequencing was carried out using thymocytes. All receptors come from a girl younger than two with a congenital heart defect.

This chain links TRBV5-4 with TRBJ1-2; 7 bases agree with TRBD1. J lost 8 bases, V lost 4 bases, and 5 bases had no gene match. The CDR3 runs to 12 residues. Germline V lookup: CDR1 SGHNT, CDR2 YYREEE (reference sequence). The CDR3 loop reads CASSNRTGGYTF. DNA of the CDR3: TGTGCCAGCAGCAACCGGACAGGAGGCTACACCTTC.

A remark on this clone: The germline gene is not matched at one end of the junction; a read error may be the cause. The rearrangement joins TRBV6-1 to TRBJ1-1; D is unresolved. Germline assignment: CDR1 MNHNS and CDR2 SASEGT. CDR3 size: 13 residues. The CDR3 here is CAGSYIGGTEAFF. CDR3 bases: TGTGCCGGCAGCTACATCGGAGGCACTGAAGCTTTCTTT.

This clone was detected once. The V gene is TRBV4-3, the J gene TRBJ1-6; the D gene is possibly TRBD1 (6 bases). Germline loops: CDR1 LGHNA, CDR2 YSLEER. This CDR3 comprises 14 residues. The V and J ends lost 3 bases and 8 bases respectively, with 11 bases between them. CDR3 coding DNA: TGCGCCAGCAGCCAGACAGGAGATCATTCACCCCTCCACTTT. This gives the protein CASSQTGDHSPLHF.

The chain couples TRBV5-4 to TRBJ2-5; D is ambiguous. The end of the DNA fits TRBJ2-7 better, so the J call may be wrong. The CDR3 has 13 amino acids. Germline CDR1 reads SGHNT; CDR2 reads YYREEE (reference sequence). The CDR3 here is CASSLAVPYEQYF. The CDR3 nucleotides are TGTGCCAGCAGCTTGGCCGTCCCCTACGAGCAGTACTTC.

V gene TRBV14 combines with J gene TRBJ1-3, with a possible D match to TRBD1 (5 bases). The germline V gene has CDR1 SGHDN and CDR2 FVKESK. CDR3 length: 18 residues. The germline V and J ends were trimmed by 0 bases and 4 bases, with 19 bases remaining between them. The CDR3 region has the DNA TGTGCCAGCAGCCAAGATACGTTGGCAGGGAGGGCGGGAAACACCATATATTTT. Amino acids: CASSQDTLAGRAGNTIYF. Together with reference TRBV14 and TRBJ1-3, the CDR3 gives the full variable domain: EAGVTQFPSHSVIEKGQTVTLRCDPISGHDNLYWYRRVMGKEIKFLLHFVKESKQDESGMPNNRFLAERTGGTYSTLKVQPAELEDSGVYFCASSQDTLAGRAGNTIYFGEGSWLTVV.

The genes are TRBV10-3 and TRBJ1-5, with a possible D match to TRBD1 (6 bases). Germline values: CDR1 ENHRY, CDR2 SYGVKD. The V end was cut by 6 bases, the J end by 3 bases, with 12 bases between. The CDR3 sequence is 14 residues long. CDR3 amino acids: CAISRTGNNQPQHF. The CDR3 DNA follows: TGTGCCATCAGCCGAACAGGGAACAATCAGCCCCAGCATTTT.

The J gene is TRBJ1-6, the V gene TRBV6-5; D is unclear. Per germline, CDR1 MNHEY and CDR2 SVGAGI. The CDR3 is 16 amino acids. V lost 2 bases to trimming and J lost 5 bases, with 13 bases between them. The chain's CDR3 is CASSYNAGSHNSPLHF. CDR3 DNA sequence: TGTGCCAGCAGTTACAACGCCGGGAGCCATAATTCACCCCTCCACTTT.

This chain connects TRBV27 to TRBJ1-2; D is undetermined. CDR3 length equals 14 residues. V lost 5 bases and J lost 0, with 10 bases in between. CDR1 and CDR2 from the germline V gene are MNHEY and SMNVEV (reference sequence). Here the CDR3 reads CASSNFPANYGYTF. CDR3 DNA sequence: TGTGCCAGCAGTAATTTCCCAGCTAACTATGGCTACACCTTC.

This sequence joins TRBV10-3 and TRBJ1-5, with unresolved D. Trimming removed 0 bases from V and 4 bases from J, with 10 bases in between. This CDR3 region has 15 residues. CDR1 is ENHRY and CDR2 is SYGVKD in the germline V gene. CDR3 coding DNA: TGTGCCATCAGTGAGTCGATTGGGAGGAATCAGCCCCAGCATTTT. Its translation is CAISESIGRNQPQHF.

With regard to this clone: This sample includes further DNA sequences coding for the same CDR3. The chain combines TRBV20-1 with TRBJ2-7; no definite D call. This CDR3 has 11 residues. Deletions cut 0 bases from V and 2 bases from J, with 2 bases between. Germline V gives CDR1 DFQATT, CDR2 SNEGSKA (reference sequence). CDR3 residues: CSARDTYEQYF. The CDR3 DNA is TGCAGTGCTAGAGATACCTACGAGCAGTACTTC.

This clone was recorded a few times. A junction boundary mismatches the germline segment, possibly from a read error. The chain has TRBV2 and TRBJ1-2; TRBD1 is a possible D gene (5 bases). This CDR3 has 11 residues. Germline V gene data show CDR1 as SNHLY and CDR2 as FYNNEI. This CDR3 reads CASSETDHLAF. CDR3 nucleotides: TGTGCCAGCAGTGAGACAGACCACCTCGCCTTC.

This rearrangement joins TRBV5-1 to TRBJ1-2; maybe TRBD1 (5 bases). The V gene's germline CDR1 is SGHRS and CDR2 YFSETQ. Trimming stripped 5 bases from V and 8 bases from J, with 19 bases between. This CDR3 has 14 amino acids. The DNA of the CDR3 is TGCGCCAGCAGGCTCGGCGGGGCGCCTCCGGGCTACACCTTC. Protein sequence: CASRLGGAPPGYTF.

The chain uses TRBV2 and TRBJ1-5; D is unclear. Germline values: CDR1 SNHLY, CDR2 FYNNEI. The length of the CDR3 is 13 residues. Trimming shortened V by 7 bases and J by 5 bases, and 12 bases separated the two germline ends. Here the CDR3 reads CASTERRDQPQHF. For the CDR3, the DNA is TGTGCCAGCACCGAGAGGCGGGATCAGCCCCAGCATTTT.

The count of this clone is one. The chain uses TRBV7-2 and TRBJ2-7, with 7 bases fitting TRBD1. The V gene's germline CDR1 is SGHTA and CDR2 FQGNSA. Trimming cost V 3 bases and J 0 bases; bases outside gene matches: 5. The CDR3 contains 15 residues. CDR3 sequence: CASSFDRESSYEQYF. The CDR3 nucleotides read TGTGCCAGCAGCTTCGACAGGGAAAGCTCCTACGAGCAGTACTTC.

The chain employs TRBV15 and TRBJ2-7; D perhaps matches TRBD2 (5 bases). Trimming removed 3 bases from V and 3 bases from J, with 12 bases in between. The CDR3 has 14 amino acids. Germline assignment: CDR1 LNHNV and CDR2 YYDKDF (reference sequence). The CDR3 DNA sequence: TGTGCCACCAGCAGGGAGAGGGCTTTCTACGAGCAGTACTTC. This sequence encodes CATSRERAFYEQYF.

This rearrangement joins TRBV28 to TRBJ1-1; no definite D call. The CDR3 loop spans 15 amino acids. V was pared by 5 bases and J by 4 bases, with 17 bases between. Germline V gene data show CDR1 as MDHEN and CDR2 as SYDVKM. The CDR3 reads CASSPAGWWATEAFF. Here the CDR3 DNA reads TGTGCCAGCAGTCCGGCGGGCTGGTGGGCCACTGAAGCTTTCTTT.

The chain employs TRBV28 and TRBJ1-2; possible D gene TRBD1, 6 bases. The CDR3 spans 15 residues. Germline V gene data show CDR1 as MDHEN and CDR2 as SYDVKM. The ends were cut back, 7 bases at V and 3 bases at J, with 18 bases in the middle. CDR3 coding DNA: TGTGCCAGCAATAAAAGGGGGTGGGACGACTATGGCTACACCTTC. Its translation: CASNKRGWDDYGYTF.